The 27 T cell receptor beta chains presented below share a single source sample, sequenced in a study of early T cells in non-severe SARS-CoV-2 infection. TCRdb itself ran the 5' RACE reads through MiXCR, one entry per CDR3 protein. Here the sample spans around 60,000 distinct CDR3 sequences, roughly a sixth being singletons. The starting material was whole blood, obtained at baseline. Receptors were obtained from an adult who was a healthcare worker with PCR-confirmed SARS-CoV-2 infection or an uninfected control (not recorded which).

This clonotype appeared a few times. In nucleotides, the CDR3 is TGCAGTGCTAGCGATCTAGCGGGGCCGCAAGAGACCCAGTACTTC. It yields the protein CSASDLAGPQETQYF. This sequence joins TRBV20-1 and TRBJ2-5, with 9 nucleotides matching TRBD2. V lost 3 bases to trimming and J lost 2 bases; unmatched junction nucleotides: 7. This CDR3 contains 15 residues. The germline V gene has CDR1 DFQATT and CDR2 SNEGSKA (reference sequence).

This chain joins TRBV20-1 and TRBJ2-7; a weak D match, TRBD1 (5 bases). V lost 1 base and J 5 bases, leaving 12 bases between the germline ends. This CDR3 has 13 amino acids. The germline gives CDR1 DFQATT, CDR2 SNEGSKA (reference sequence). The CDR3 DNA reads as TGCAGTGCTAGAGGGGATCCAGGGAACGAGCAGTACTTC. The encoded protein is CSARGDPGNEQYF.

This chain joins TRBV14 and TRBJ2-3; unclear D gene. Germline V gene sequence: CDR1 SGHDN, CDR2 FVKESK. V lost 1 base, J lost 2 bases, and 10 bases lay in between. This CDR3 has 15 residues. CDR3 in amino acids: CASSQVQAYTDTQYF. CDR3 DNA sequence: TGTGCCAGCAGCCAAGTGCAAGCGTACACAGATACGCAGTATTTT.

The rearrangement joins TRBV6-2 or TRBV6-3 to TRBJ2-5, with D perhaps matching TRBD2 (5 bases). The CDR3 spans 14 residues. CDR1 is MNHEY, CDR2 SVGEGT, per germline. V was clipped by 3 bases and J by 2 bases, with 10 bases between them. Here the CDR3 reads CASSYGRGQETQYF. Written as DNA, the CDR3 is TGTGCCAGCAGTTATGGTCGCGGGCAAGAGACCCAGTACTTC.

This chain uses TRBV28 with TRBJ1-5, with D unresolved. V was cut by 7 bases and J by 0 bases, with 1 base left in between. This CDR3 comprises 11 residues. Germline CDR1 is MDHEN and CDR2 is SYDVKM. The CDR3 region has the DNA TGTGCCAGCAATAGCAATCAGCCCCAGCATTTT. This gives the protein CASNSNQPQHF.

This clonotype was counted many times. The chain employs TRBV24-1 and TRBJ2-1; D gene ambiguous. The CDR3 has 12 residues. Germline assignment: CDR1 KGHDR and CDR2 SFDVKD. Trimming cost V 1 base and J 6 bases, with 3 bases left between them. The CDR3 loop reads CATSDLVNEQFF. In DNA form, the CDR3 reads TGTGCCACCAGTGATTTAGTCAATGAGCAGTTCTTC.

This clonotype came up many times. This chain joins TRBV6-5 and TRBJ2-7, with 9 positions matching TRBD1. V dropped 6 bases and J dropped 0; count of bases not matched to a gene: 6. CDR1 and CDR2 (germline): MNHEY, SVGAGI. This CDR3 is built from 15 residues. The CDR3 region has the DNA TGTGCCAGCAGCCAAGACAGGGGGAGCTCCTACGAGCAGTACTTC. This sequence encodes CASSQDRGSSYEQYF.

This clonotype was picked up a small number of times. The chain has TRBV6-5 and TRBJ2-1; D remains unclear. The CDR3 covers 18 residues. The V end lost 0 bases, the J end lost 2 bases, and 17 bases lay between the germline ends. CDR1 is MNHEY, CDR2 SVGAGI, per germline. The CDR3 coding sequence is TGTGCCAGCAGTTACTCGACGTTCCCCCAGTACCCCTACAATGAGCAGTTCTTC. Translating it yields CASSYSTFPQYPYNEQFF.

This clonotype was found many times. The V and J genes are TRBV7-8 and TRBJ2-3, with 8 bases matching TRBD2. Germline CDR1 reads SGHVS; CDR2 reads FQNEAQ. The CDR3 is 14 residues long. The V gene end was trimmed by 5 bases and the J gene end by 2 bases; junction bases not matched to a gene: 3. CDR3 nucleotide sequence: TGTGCCAGCAGCCCGACTAGCGTCACAGATACGCAGTATTTT. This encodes CASSPTSVTDTQYF.

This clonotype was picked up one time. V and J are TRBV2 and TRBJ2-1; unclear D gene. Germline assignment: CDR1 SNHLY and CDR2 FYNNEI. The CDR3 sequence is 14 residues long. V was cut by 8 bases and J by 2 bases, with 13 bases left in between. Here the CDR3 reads CASGFMQTYNEQFF. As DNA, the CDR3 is TGTGCCAGCGGCTTCATGCAAACCTACAATGAGCAGTTCTTC.

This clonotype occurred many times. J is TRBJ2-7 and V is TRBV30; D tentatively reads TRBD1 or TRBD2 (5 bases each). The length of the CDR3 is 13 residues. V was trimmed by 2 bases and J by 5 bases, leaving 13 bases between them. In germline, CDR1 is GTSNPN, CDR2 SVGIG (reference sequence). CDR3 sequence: CAWSLGDGDEQYF. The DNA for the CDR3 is TGTGCCTGGAGTTTGGGGGATGGCGACGAGCAGTACTTC. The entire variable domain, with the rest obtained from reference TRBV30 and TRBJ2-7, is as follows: SQTIHQWPATLVQPVGSPLSLECTVEGTSNPNLYWYRQAAGRGLQLLFYSVGIGQISSEVPQNLSASRPQDRQFILSSKKLLLSDSGFYLCAWSLGDGDEQYFGPGTRLTVT.

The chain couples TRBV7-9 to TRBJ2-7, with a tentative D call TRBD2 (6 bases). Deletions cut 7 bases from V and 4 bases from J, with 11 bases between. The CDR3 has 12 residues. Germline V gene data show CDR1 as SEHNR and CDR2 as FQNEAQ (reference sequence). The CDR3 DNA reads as TGTGCCAGCAACCGCGGGGAGTACGAGCAGTACTTC. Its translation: CASNRGEYEQYF.

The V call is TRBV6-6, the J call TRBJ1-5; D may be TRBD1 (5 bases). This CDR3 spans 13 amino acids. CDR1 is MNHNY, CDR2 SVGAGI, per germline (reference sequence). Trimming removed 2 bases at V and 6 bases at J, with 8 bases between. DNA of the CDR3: TGTGCCAGCAGTTACGAGGGGTTTCAGCCCCAGCATTTT. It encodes CASSYEGFQPQHF.

Written as DNA, the CDR3 is TGTGCCAGCAGGAGGACAGGGTACGGCGAAAAACTGTTTTTT. Translated: CASRRTGYGEKLFF. This chain links TRBV6-5 with TRBJ1-4; 8 bases fit TRBD1. The CDR3 extends over 14 amino acids. J was trimmed by 8 bases and V by 6 bases; bases with no gene match: 8. CDR1 is MNHEY and CDR2 is SVGAGI in the germline V gene.

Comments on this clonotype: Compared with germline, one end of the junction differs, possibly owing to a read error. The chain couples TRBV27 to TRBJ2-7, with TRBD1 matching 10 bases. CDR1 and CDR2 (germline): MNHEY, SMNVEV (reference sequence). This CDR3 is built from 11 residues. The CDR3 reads CASSLKGQGHF. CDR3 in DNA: TGTGCCAGCAGTTTAAAGGGACAGGGGCACTTC.

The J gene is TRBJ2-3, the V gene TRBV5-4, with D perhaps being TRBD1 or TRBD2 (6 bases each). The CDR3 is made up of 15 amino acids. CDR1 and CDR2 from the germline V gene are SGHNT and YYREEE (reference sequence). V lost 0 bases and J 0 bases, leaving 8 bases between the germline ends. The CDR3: CASSLGGASTDTQYF. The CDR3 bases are TGTGCCAGCAGCTTGGGGGGGGCAAGCACAGATACGCAGTATTTT.

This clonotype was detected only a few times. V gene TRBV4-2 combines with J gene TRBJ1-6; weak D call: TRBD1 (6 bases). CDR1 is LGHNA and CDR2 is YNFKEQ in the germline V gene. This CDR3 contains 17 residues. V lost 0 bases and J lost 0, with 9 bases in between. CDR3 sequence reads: CASSQEPGASYNSPLHF. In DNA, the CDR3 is TGTGCCAGCAGCCAAGAGCCAGGGGCCTCCTATAATTCACCCCTCCACTTT.

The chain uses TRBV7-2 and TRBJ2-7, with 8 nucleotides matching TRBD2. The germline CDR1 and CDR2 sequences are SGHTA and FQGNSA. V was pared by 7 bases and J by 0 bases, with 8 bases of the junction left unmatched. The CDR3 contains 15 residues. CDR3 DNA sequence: TGTGCCAGCACCCCGTCGCTAGCGGGCTCCTACGAGCAGTACTTC. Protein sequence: CASTPSLAGSYEQYF.

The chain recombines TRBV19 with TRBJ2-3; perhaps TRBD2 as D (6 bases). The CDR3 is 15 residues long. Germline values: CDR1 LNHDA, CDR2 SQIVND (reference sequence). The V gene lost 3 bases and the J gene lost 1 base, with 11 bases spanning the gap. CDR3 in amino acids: CASSIGAGRTDTQYF. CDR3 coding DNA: TGTGCCAGTAGTATCGGGGCGGGACGCACAGATACGCAGTATTTT.

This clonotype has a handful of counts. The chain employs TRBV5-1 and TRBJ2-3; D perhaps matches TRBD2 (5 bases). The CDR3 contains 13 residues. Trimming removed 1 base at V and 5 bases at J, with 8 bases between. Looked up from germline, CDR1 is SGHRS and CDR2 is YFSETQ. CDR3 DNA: TGCGCCAGCAGCTTGATCGGGGAAGATACGCAGTATTTT. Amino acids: CASSLIGEDTQYF. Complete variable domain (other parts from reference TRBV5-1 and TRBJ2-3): KAGVTQTPRYLIKTRGQQVTLSCSPISGHRSVSWYQQTPGQGLQFLFEYFSETQRNKGNFPGRFSGRQFSNSRSEMNVSTLELGDSALYLCASSLIGEDTQYFGPGTRLTVL.

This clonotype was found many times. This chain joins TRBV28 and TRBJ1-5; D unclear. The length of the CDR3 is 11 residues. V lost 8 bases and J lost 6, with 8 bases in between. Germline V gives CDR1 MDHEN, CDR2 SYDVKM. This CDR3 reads CASSDSQPQHF. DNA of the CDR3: TGTGCCAGCTCCGATTCTCAGCCCCAGCATTTT.

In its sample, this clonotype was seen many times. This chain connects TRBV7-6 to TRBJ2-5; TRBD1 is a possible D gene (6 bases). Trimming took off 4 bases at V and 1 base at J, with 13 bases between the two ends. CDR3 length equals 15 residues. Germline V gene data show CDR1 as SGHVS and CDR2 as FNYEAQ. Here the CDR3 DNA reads TGTGCCAGCAGCTCCCGGGACAACGCCCAAGAGACCCAGTACTTC. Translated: CASSSRDNAQETQYF.

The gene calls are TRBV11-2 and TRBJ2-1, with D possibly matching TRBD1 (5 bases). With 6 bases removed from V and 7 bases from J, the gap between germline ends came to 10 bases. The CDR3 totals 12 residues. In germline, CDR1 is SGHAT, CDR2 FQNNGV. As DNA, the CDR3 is TGTGCCAGCAGGCACGCAGGGAATGAGCAGTTCTTC. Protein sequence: CASRHAGNEQFF.

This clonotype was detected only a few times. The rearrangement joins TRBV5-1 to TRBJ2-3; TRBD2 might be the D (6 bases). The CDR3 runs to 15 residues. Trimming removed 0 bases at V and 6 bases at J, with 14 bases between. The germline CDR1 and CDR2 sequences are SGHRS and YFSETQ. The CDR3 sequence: CASSLELSSDDTQYF. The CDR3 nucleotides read TGCGCCAGCAGCTTGGAATTATCTAGCGATGATACGCAGTATTTT.

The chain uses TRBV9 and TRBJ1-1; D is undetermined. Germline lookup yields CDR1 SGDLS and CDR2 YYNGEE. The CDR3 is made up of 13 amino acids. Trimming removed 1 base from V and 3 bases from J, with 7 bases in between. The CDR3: CASSVKGYTEAFF. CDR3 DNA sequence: TGTGCCAGCAGCGTAAAAGGGTACACTGAAGCTTTCTTT.

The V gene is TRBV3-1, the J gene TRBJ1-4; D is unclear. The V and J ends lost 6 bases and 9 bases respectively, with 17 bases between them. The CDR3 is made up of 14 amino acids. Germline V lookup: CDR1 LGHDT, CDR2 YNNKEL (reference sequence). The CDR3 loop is CASSIGGLAKKLFF. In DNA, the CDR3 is TGTGCCAGCAGTATTGGTGGCCTGGCGAAAAAACTGTTTTTT.

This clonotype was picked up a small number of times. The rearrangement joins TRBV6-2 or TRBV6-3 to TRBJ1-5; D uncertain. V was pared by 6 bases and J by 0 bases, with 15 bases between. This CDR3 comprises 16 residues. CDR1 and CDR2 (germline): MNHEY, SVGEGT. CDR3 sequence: CASSSPGSISNQPQHF. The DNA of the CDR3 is TGTGCCAGCAGCAGTCCGGGATCAATTAGCAATCAGCCCCAGCATTTT.